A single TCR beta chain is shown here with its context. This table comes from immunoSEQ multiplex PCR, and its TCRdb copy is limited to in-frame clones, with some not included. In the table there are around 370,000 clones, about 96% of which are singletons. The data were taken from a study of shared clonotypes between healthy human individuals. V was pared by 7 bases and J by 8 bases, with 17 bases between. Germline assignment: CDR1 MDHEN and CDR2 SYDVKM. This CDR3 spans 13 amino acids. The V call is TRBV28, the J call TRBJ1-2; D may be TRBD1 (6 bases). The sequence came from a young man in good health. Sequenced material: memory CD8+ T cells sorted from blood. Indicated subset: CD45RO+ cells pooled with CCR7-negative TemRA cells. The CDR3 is CASNLPGASGYTF. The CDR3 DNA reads TGTGCCAGCAACCTTCCAGGGGCGTCGGGCTACACCTTC.